The next 10 T cell receptor beta chains were all read from a single sample in a study of blood T cells in healthy people across ages (dated by TCRdb to about 2015). Library preparation employed 5' RACE. Sequencing was carried out with an Illumina HiSeq 2500. A second 7 to 11 cycle PCR used a sample-barcoded 5' primer and a J-beta primer mix. In-frame beta chains were kept once TCRdb had trimmed the public reads at Q25 with fastp and called clones with MiXCR. Every CDR3 protein is listed once, alongside the most common genes and DNA of its rows. For this sample the table gives around 900,000 distinct CDR3 sequences, of which roughly 51% were detected only once. The ten top clones hold over 20% of the sample. The sequencing sample was made of blood. These receptors came from a woman in her sixties in good health.

The V gene is TRBV28, the J gene TRBJ1-2; D might be TRBD1 (6 bases). Trimming stripped 4 bases from V and 4 bases from J, with 13 bases between. The CDR3 contains 14 residues. Germline CDR1 is MDHEN and CDR2 is SYDVKM. The CDR3 sequence: CASSYRDLPYGYTF. CDR3 DNA sequence: TGTGCCAGCAGTTACAGGGATCTCCCCTATGGCTACACCTTC.

The CDR3 sequence is CASSFRQGGSNTEAFF. In nucleotides, the CDR3 is TGCGCCAGCAGCTTCCGGCAGGGAGGTTCGAACACTGAAGCTTTCTTT. The chain recombines TRBV5-1 with TRBJ1-1; D might be TRBD1 (5 bases). Germline CDR1 SGHRS, CDR2 YFSETQ. There are 16 residues in the CDR3. V lost 2 bases to trimming and J lost 1 base, with 15 bases between them.

This clonotype was counted between two and nine times. The V gene is TRBV6-5, the J gene TRBJ2-7; D might be TRBD1 (7 bases). This CDR3 region has 16 residues. Germline V gene data show CDR1 as MNHEY and CDR2 as SVGAGI. Trimming removed 0 bases from V and 6 bases from J, with 18 bases in between. As DNA, the CDR3 is TGTGCCAGCAGTTACTCGTATCGACAGGGAGGACTCGAGCAGTACTTC. This codes for CASSYSYRQGGLEQYF.

The CDR3 coding sequence is TGTGCTAGTGGACAACAGCGGGACTGGGGCCCAGATACGCAGTATTTT. Amino acid sequence: CASGQQRDWGPDTQYF. V gene TRBV12-5 combines with J gene TRBJ2-3, with 7 bases fitting TRBD2. Germline CDR1 reads LGHNT; CDR2 reads FRNRAP. The V segment lost 6 bases and the J segment 4 bases; nucleotides outside the gene matches: 13. The CDR3 spans 16 residues.

The chain recombines TRBV6-2 or TRBV6-3 with TRBJ2-1; D possibly corresponds to TRBD2 (6 bases). The CDR3 is 15 residues long. V lost 2 bases and J 3 bases, leaving 11 bases between the germline ends. Per germline, CDR1 MNHEY and CDR2 SVGEGT. The CDR3 nucleotides read TGTGCCAGCAGTTACGCGGGGACCCTCTACAATGAGCAGTTCTTC. Translation gives CASSYAGTLYNEQFF.

The chain employs TRBV5-1 and TRBJ2-3, with 7 nucleotides matching TRBD1. Germline CDR1 and CDR2: SGHRS and YFSETQ. The junction had 5 bases not matched to a gene; V was cut back by 6 bases and J by 1 base. The CDR3 consists of 14 residues. CDR3 region: CASTGDSRTDTQYF. CDR3 sequence (DNA): TGCGCCAGCACCGGGGACAGCCGCACAGATACGCAGTATTTT.

The gene calls are TRBV10-2 and TRBJ2-7; 8 nucleotides agree with TRBD1. The V and J ends lost 6 bases and 3 bases, in that order; junction bases with no gene match: 10. CDR1 WSHSY and CDR2 SAAADI come from the germline V gene. The CDR3 covers 15 residues. The CDR3 DNA is TGCGCCAGCAGAGCAGGACAGGGAGGAGGCTACGAGCAGTACTTC. Protein sequence: CASRAGQGGGYEQYF.

The sample holds a few counts of this clonotype. The chain uses TRBV6-6 and TRBJ2-4, with D perhaps TRBD2 (5 bases). V gave up 6 bases and J gave up 7 bases, with 13 bases separating them. Germline CDR1 reads MNHNY; CDR2 reads SVGAGI (reference sequence). This CDR3 contains 13 residues. The DNA of the CDR3 is TGTGCCAGCAGCGCCACCGAGGGCAACATTCAGTACTTC. Protein: CASSATEGNIQYF.

This clonotype was recorded a few times. The J gene is TRBJ2-5, the V gene TRBV7-8; D may be TRBD1 (8 bases). CDR1 is SGHVS and CDR2 is FQNEAQ in the germline V gene. V lost 6 bases, J lost 2 bases, and 16 bases lay in between. The length of the CDR3 is 15 residues. CDR3 nucleotide sequence: TGTGCCAGCAGACCCGGGAGGACAGGGCAAGAGACCCAGTACTTC. Translation gives CASRPGRTGQETQYF.

This clonotype was recorded a few times. V and J are TRBV20-1 and TRBJ1-2; the D is unclear. V was cut by 2 bases and J by 6 bases, with 13 bases left in between. The germline CDR1 and CDR2 sequences are DFQATT and SNEGSKA (reference sequence). The CDR3 contains 13 residues. Here the CDR3 reads CSARRPEGHGYTF. CDR3 nucleotides: TGCAGTGCTAGACGTCCTGAAGGACATGGCTACACCTTC.